This T cell receptor (beta chain) was identified in a study of PD-L1 blockade in urothelial cancer. Regarding time point: pretreatment peripheral blood. Profiling relied on immunoSEQ multiplex PCR, and the TCRdb table lists in-frame clones only, not all of them. The sample has roughly 55,000 clones; around 83% are singletons. The sequenced sample was PBMCs, obtained around atezolizumab (anti-PD-L1) treatment. The clonotype comes from a man aged 55 to 70 with urothelial cancer.

The CDR3 DNA sequence: TGTGCCAGCAGCTTGGACGGGACTAGCGGGGGCTACAATGAGCAGTTCTTC. Translation gives CASSLDGTSGGYNEQFF. The chain couples TRBV5-4 to TRBJ2-1, with TRBD2 identical over 14 bases. Losses at the gene ends were 0 bases for V and 3 bases for J; bases not matched to a gene: 2. In germline, CDR1 is SGHNT, CDR2 YYREEE (reference sequence). The CDR3 runs 17 residues.